The 12 T cell receptor beta chains below come from one sample, sequenced in a study of cytomegalovirus exposure and HLA in healthy donors. The PCR used 60 Vbeta and 13 Jbeta primers. Some clones are missing from TCRdb's copy, which holds only in-frame ones; the method was immunoSEQ multiplex PCR. The table has fewer than 200,000 clones, about 80% seen once; the top ten hold 9.7%. Material for sequencing was PBMCs. Receptors were obtained from a man between 18 and 35 years old in good health and CMV-seropositive.

This chain connects TRBV7-8 to TRBJ1-2, with TRBD1 as a possible D gene (6 bases). CDR1 is SGHVS, CDR2 FQNEAQ, per germline. This CDR3 contains 18 residues. Deletions cut 2 bases from V and 6 bases from J, with 25 bases between. CDR3 in amino acids: CASSLRVVRQAVGDGYTF. The CDR3 region has the DNA TGTGCCAGCAGCTTAAGGGTAGTACGACAGGCAGTCGGGGATGGCTACACCTTC. Variable domain in full (rest from reference TRBV7-8 and TRBJ1-2): GAGVSQSPRYKVAKRGQDVALRCDPISGHVSLFWYQQALGQGPEFLTYFQNEAQLDKSGLPSDRFFAERPEGSVSTLKIQRTQQEDSAVYLCASSLRVVRQAVGDGYTFGSGTRLTVV.

The chain recombines TRBV5-4 with TRBJ2-1; D remains unclear. With 5 bases removed from V and 4 bases from J, the gap between germline ends came to 19 bases. This CDR3 is 16 amino acids long. Germline V gene lookup returns CDR1 SGHNT and CDR2 YYREEE (reference sequence). The CDR3 sequence: CASRSSPKSEYNEQFF. CDR3 coding DNA: TGTGCCAGCAGGTCCAGTCCCAAATCAGAATACAATGAGCAGTTCTTC.

The chain uses TRBV2 and TRBJ2-3, with 8 bases that match TRBD2. The CDR3 contains 17 residues. The germline gives CDR1 SNHLY, CDR2 FYNNEI. V was clipped by 6 bases and J by 2 bases; unmatched bases: 13. The CDR3 spells CASRAASGGAFTDTQYF. DNA for the CDR3: TGTGCCAGCAGGGCTGCCAGCGGGGGCGCCTTCACAGATACGCAGTATTTT.

This clone was observed a few times. V and J are TRBV2 and TRBJ2-7; D may be TRBD1 (6 bases). The CDR3 is 16 residues long. Germline loops: CDR1 SNHLY, CDR2 FYNNEI. V lost 6 bases and J lost 1, with 19 bases in between. This chain's CDR3 is CASRTDSHSKSYEQYF. CDR3 bases: TGTGCCAGCAGAACGGACAGTCACAGCAAATCCTACGAGCAGTACTTC.

The chain combines TRBV5-1 with TRBJ2-3; 8 nucleotides line up with TRBD1. The V gene's germline CDR1 is SGHRS and CDR2 YFSETQ. The V and J ends lost 4 bases and 5 bases, in that order; junction bases with no gene match: 6. This CDR3 is built from 14 residues. The chain's CDR3 is CASSPGQGGDTQYF. Written as DNA, the CDR3 is TGCGCCAGCAGCCCCGGACAGGGAGGAGATACGCAGTATTTT.

This clone was counted a single time. This is likely a read error, given that the CDR3 carries no conserved phenylalanine or tryptophan at its end. The J gene is TRBJ1-5, the V gene TRBV4-3; TRBD1 aligns across 7 bases. CDR3 length: 14 amino acids. The germline V gene encodes CDR1 LGHNA and CDR2 YSLEER. J lost 4 bases, V lost 4 bases, and 4 bases had no gene match. The CDR3 here is CASSLDRRNQPQHL. CDR3 nucleotides: TGCGCCAGCAGCCTGGACAGGAGGAATCAGCCCCAGCATCTT.

V and J are TRBV7-2 and TRBJ1-5, with D unresolved. The germline V gene encodes CDR1 SGHTA and CDR2 FQGNSA. CDR3 length: 15 amino acids. Trimming pared 1 base from V and 3 bases from J, leaving 10 bases between. Here the CDR3 DNA reads TGTGCCAGCAGCTTAGGAATAAGCTTCAATCAGCCCCAGCATTTT. It encodes CASSLGISFNQPQHF.

This clone was observed a few times. The chain employs TRBV2 and TRBJ1-1; 9 positions agree with TRBD1. V shed 6 bases, J shed 10 bases, and the junction held 12 bases outside the gene matches. Germline V CDR1 and CDR2: SNHLY, FYNNEI. CDR3 size: 14 residues. CDR3 region: CASSPTGTGIGAFF. The CDR3 DNA reads as TGTGCCAGCAGCCCCACCGGGACAGGGATTGGAGCTTTCTTT. Looking up the rest from reference TRBV2 and TRBJ1-1 gives the full variable domain: EPEVTQTPSHQVTQMGQEVILRCVPISNHLYFYWYRQILGQKVEFLVSFYNNEISEKSEIFDDQFSVERPDGSNFTLKIRSTKLEDSAMYFCASSPTGTGIGAFFGQGTRLTVV.

This clone has more than one count but fewer than ten. The V gene is TRBV7-9, the J gene TRBJ2-7; 7 bases align to TRBD2. Germline V gene lookup returns CDR1 SEHNR and CDR2 FQNEAQ (reference sequence). This CDR3 is 15 amino acids long. V shed 5 bases and J 0 bases; nucleotides not matched to a gene: 7. CDR3 nucleotide sequence: TGTGCCAGCAGCAACCTAGCGGACCTCTCCTACGAGCAGTACTTC. Its translation: CASSNLADLSYEQYF.

The V call is TRBV29-1, the J call TRBJ2-1; 8 nucleotides align to TRBD2. There are 16 residues in the CDR3. V trimming: 0 bases; J trimming: 3 bases; junction bases outside the gene matches: 7. Looked up from germline, CDR1 is SQVTM and CDR2 is ANQGSEA. This CDR3 is CSVEDPERENYNEQFF. As DNA, the CDR3 is TGCAGCGTTGAAGACCCCGAGCGGGAGAACTACAATGAGCAGTTCTTC.

The V and J genes are TRBV4-1 and TRBJ1-5; 9 bases agree with TRBD1. Germline values: CDR1 MGHRA, CDR2 YSYEKL. This CDR3 spans 16 amino acids. V was pared by 4 bases and J by 4 bases, with 8 bases of the junction left unmatched. The CDR3 reads CASSPAQGALNQPQHF. CDR3 coding DNA: TGCGCCAGCAGCCCTGCACAGGGGGCTCTTAATCAGCCCCAGCATTTT.

The chain has TRBV18 and TRBJ2-7, with 7 bases identical to TRBD1. CDR1 KGHSH and CDR2 LQKENI come from the germline V gene. The CDR3 sequence is 17 residues long. V lost 4 bases and J lost 0; bases outside the gene matches: 12. CDR3 sequence: CASSRYSTPGGSYEQYF. The CDR3 DNA follows: TGTGCCAGCTCACGCTACTCCACCCCAGGGGGCTCCTACGAGCAGTACTTC.